This TCR beta chain was retrieved from a study of blood T cell repertoires in COVID-19. At the level of the study: Italy, Spain and the United States were the sources of the convalescent and acute COVID-19 samples. Sources were T cells, B-cell-depleted T cells, or PBMCs; the material itself was cDNA or gDNA.

Looked up from germline, CDR1 is MNHEY and CDR2 is SVGAGI. V shed 6 bases and J 8 bases; nucleotides not matched to a gene: 10. The CDR3 sequence is 15 residues long. Those who participated ranged in age from roughly 18 to 90 years and resided in under 25 US areas. The method was immunoSEQ multiplex PCR; TCRdb's version includes in-frame clones alone and lacks a portion of them. The sample lists about 250,000 clones, about nine tenths occurring once. This chain joins TRBV6-5 and TRBJ1-6, with TRBD1 identical over 7 bases. Sequencing used PBMCs or T cells enriched from blood (not recorded which). The receptor's source is a woman in her thirties with acute COVID-19. The CDR3 bases are TGTGCCAGCAGGGGTCCCGGGACAGAAGATTCACCCCTCCACTTT. It is translated as CASRGPGTEDSPLHF.